These 18 T cell receptor beta chains were all obtained from the same sample, sequenced in a study of blood T cell repertoires in COVID-19. TCRdb keeps only in-frame clones here, not all; method: immunoSEQ multiplex PCR. The sample shows roughly 230,000 clones, 65% to 90% of them seen only once. Sequencing was carried out using peripheral blood. These receptors all stem from a woman aged 45-65 years with acute or convalescent COVID-19.

The chain couples TRBV3-1 (or the pseudogene TRBV3-2) to TRBJ2-3; 8 bases are a match to TRBD2. J gave up 4 bases and V 8 bases, and 11 bases lay outside the gene matches. The CDR3 extends over 15 amino acids. The V gene's germline CDR1 is LGHDT and CDR2 YNNKEL (reference sequence). The CDR3 here is CASHLSAGGADTQYF. The CDR3 DNA sequence: TGTGCCAGCCACTTGTCGGCGGGAGGAGCAGATACGCAGTATTTT.

This clone has only one observation. The genes are TRBV5-8 and TRBJ1-6; TRBD1 matches 7 bases. Per germline, CDR1 SGHTS and CDR2 YDEGEE. Losses at the gene ends were 3 bases for V and 7 bases for J; bases not matched to a gene: 4. The CDR3 sequence is 14 residues long. CDR3 in DNA: TGTGCCAGCAGCTCTACGGACAGGAATTCACCCCTCCACTTT. Its translation is CASSSTDRNSPLHF. The whole variable domain, remainder taken from reference TRBV5-8 and TRBJ1-6, is EAGVTQSPTHLIKTRGQQATLRCSPISGHTSVYWYQQALGLGLQFLLWYDEGEERNRGNFPPRFSGRQFPNYSSELNVNALELEDSALYLCASSSTDRNSPLHFGNGTRLTVT.

The chain is built from TRBV2 and TRBJ1-2, with D possibly being TRBD1 (6 bases). With 7 bases removed from V and 6 bases from J, the gap between germline ends came to 12 bases. The CDR3 is made up of 12 amino acids. CDR1 is SNHLY, CDR2 FYNNEI, per germline. The CDR3 here is CASKRGGDGYTF. The CDR3 region has the DNA TGTGCCAGCAAAAGGGGGGGTGATGGCTACACCTTC.

The V and J genes are TRBV14 and TRBJ2-1, with 15 bases identical to TRBD2. Trimming removed 11 bases from V and 7 bases from J; junction bases left unmatched: 12. The CDR3 is 16 amino acids. Germline V gene lookup returns CDR1 SGHDN and CDR2 FVKESK. In DNA, the CDR3 is TGTGCCTGCGGGCGGACTAGCGGGAGGGCCGAGAATGAGCAGTTCTTC. It is translated as CACGRTSGRAENEQFF.

The CDR3 DNA reads as TGTGCCAGCAGTAGGGGGTACACTGAAGCTTTCTTT. It is translated as CASSRGYTEAFF. The rearrangement links TRBV28 to TRBJ1-1; D perhaps matches TRBD1 (6 bases). Trimming pared 5 bases from V and 3 bases from J, leaving 7 bases between. Per the germline V gene, CDR1 is MDHEN and CDR2 is SYDVKM. The CDR3 length is 12 residues.

This rearrangement joins TRBV27 to TRBJ1-5, with D unresolved. V was shortened by 5 bases and J by 3 bases, with 11 bases between the two germline ends. Germline V gene sequence: CDR1 MNHEY, CDR2 SMNVEV (reference sequence). The CDR3 is 14 residues long. The CDR3 spells CASSLLGPNQPQHF. The DNA of the CDR3 is TGTGCCAGCAGTCTCCTTGGGCCCAATCAGCCCCAGCATTTT.

The rearrangement uses TRBV18 and TRBJ2-3; perhaps TRBD2 as D (6 bases). V was trimmed by 2 bases and J by 2 bases, leaving 11 bases between them. The CDR3 totals 15 residues. CDR1 is KGHSH and CDR2 is LQKENI in the germline V gene. CDR3 in DNA: TGTGCCAGCTCACCAAGGGACTCCTACACAGATACGCAGTATTTT. Encoded protein: CASSPRDSYTDTQYF.

This chain links TRBV2 with TRBJ1-2; D gene unclear. Trimming removed 8 bases from V and 1 base from J, with 5 bases in between. CDR1 SNHLY and CDR2 FYNNEI come from the germline V gene. The CDR3 runs to 11 residues. CDR3 coding DNA: TGTGCCAGCGGGCGTAACTATGGCTACACCTTC. It is translated as CASGRNYGYTF.

The CDR3: CAISQGTLAGVRNEQFF. DNA of the CDR3: TGTGCCATCAGCCAAGGGACCTTAGCGGGAGTTAGGAATGAGCAGTTCTTC. This chain joins TRBV10-3 and TRBJ2-1; 9 bases are shared with TRBD2. J was trimmed by 7 bases and V by 6 bases; bases with no gene match: 16. CDR1 is ENHRY and CDR2 is SYGVKD in the germline V gene. The CDR3 extends over 17 amino acids.

The chain uses TRBV24-1 and TRBJ2-2, with D unclear. The V end was cut by 3 bases, the J end by 3 bases, with 10 bases between. This CDR3 is 15 amino acids long. Germline CDR1 reads KGHDR; CDR2 reads SFDVKD. The CDR3 coding sequence is TGTGCCACCAGTGATCCTACCACCTACACCGGGGAGCTGTTTTTT. Translation: CATSDPTTYTGELFF.

The chain combines TRBV27 with TRBJ2-1, with 11 nucleotides matching TRBD2. This CDR3 is 15 amino acids long. CDR1 and CDR2 (germline): MNHEY, SMNVEV (reference sequence). Trimming at V came to 5 bases and at J to 1 base, leaving 1 base not matched to a gene. For the CDR3, the DNA is TGTGCCAGCAGTCGGACTAGCGGGTCCTACAATGAGCAGTTCTTC. It codes for CASSRTSGSYNEQFF.

The genes are TRBV7-9 and TRBJ2-1; TRBD2 matches 10 bases. Trimming removed 1 base from V and 4 bases from J; junction bases left unmatched: 4. Per the germline V gene, CDR1 is SEHNR and CDR2 is FQNEAQ (reference sequence). The CDR3 contains 16 residues. As DNA, the CDR3 is TGTGCCAGCAGCTTAGGTGCACTAGCGGGATACAATGAGCAGTTCTTC. Protein: CASSLGALAGYNEQFF.

V usage is TRBV10-3 and J usage is TRBJ2-5, with 7 bases lining up with TRBD2. The CDR3 runs 14 residues. Germline lookup yields CDR1 ENHRY and CDR2 SYGVKD. J was trimmed by 3 bases and V by 3 bases; bases with no gene match: 4. The CDR3 DNA is TGTGCCATCAGTGAAGGGCTAGCGGAAGAGACCCAGTACTTC. Translating gives CAISEGLAEETQYF.

CDR3 nucleotide sequence: TGTGCCAGAGTCCCCTCGGGGACAGCTGATCAGCCCCAGCATTTT. This sequence encodes CARVPSGTADQPQHF. V usage is TRBV27 and J usage is TRBJ1-5; 7 positions agree with TRBD1. This CDR3 has 15 residues. J lost 5 bases, V lost 9 bases, and 13 bases had no gene match. CDR1 is MNHEY, CDR2 SMNVEV, per germline (reference sequence).

This rearrangement joins TRBV6-6 to TRBJ1-6; 9 nucleotides match TRBD1. The CDR3 is made up of 15 amino acids. V trimming: 0 bases; J trimming: 10 bases; junction bases outside the gene matches: 4. The germline V gene has CDR1 MNHNY and CDR2 SVGAGI (reference sequence). In DNA, the CDR3 is TGTGCCAGCAGTTACTCAGGGACAGGGTGGTCACCCCTCCACTTT. Its protein is CASSYSGTGWSPLHF.

V usage is TRBV7-8 and J usage is TRBJ1-1; D unclear. The V gene's germline CDR1 is SGHVS and CDR2 FQNEAQ. Trimming removed 1 base at V and 6 bases at J, with 15 bases between. The CDR3 runs to 15 residues. The CDR3 DNA is TGTGCCAGCAGCTTAGAGGTGGGCCCGCGCGCTGAAGCTTTCTTT. Protein sequence: CASSLEVGPRAEAFF.

The chain employs TRBV10-3 and TRBJ2-5, with 11 bases aligning to TRBD2. Looked up from germline, CDR1 is ENHRY and CDR2 is SYGVKD. The V and J ends lost 10 bases and 2 bases, in that order; junction bases with no gene match: 6. There are 14 residues in the CDR3. CDR3 bases: TGTGCCAGCTTAGCGGGAGGGGGGCAAGAGACCCAGTACTTC. This sequence encodes CASLAGGGQETQYF.

J is TRBJ2-5 and V is TRBV24-1; 7 bases map to TRBD1. The CDR3 is 14 amino acids. V shed 1 base, J shed 4 bases, and the junction held 2 bases outside the gene matches. Germline CDR1 reads KGHDR; CDR2 reads SFDVKD. CDR3: CATSDFGTVETQYF. DNA for the CDR3: TGTGCCACCAGTGATTTCGGGACAGTAGAGACCCAGTACTTC.